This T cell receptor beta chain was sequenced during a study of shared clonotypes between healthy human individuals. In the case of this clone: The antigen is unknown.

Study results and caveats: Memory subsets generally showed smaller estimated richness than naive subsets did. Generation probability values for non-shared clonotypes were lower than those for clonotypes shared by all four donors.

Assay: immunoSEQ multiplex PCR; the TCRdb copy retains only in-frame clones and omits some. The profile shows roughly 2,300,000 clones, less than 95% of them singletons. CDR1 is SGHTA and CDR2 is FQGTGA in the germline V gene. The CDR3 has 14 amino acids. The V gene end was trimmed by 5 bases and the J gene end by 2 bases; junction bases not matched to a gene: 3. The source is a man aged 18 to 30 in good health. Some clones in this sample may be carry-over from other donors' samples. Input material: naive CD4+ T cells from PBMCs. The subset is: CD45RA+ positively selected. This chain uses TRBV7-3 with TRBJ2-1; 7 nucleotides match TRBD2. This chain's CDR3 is CASSQAGPYNEQFF. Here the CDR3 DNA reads TGTGCCAGCAGCCAAGCGGGACCCTACAATGAGCAGTTCTTC. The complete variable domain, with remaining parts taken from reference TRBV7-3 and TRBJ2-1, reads GAGVSQTPSNKVTEKGKYVELRCDPISGHTALYWYRQSLGQGPEFLIYFQGTGAADDSGLPNDRFFAVRPEGSVSTLKIQRTERGDSAVYLCASSQAGPYNEQFFGPGTRLTVL.